This T cell receptor beta chain appears in the sequencing data of a study of blood T cell repertoires in COVID-19. Overall study context: Material from acute and convalescent COVID-19 was sourced from the United States, Italy and Spain.

In the original analysis: Amplifying reference gene primers gave estimates of nucleated cell counts. Only in-frame clones appear in the TCRdb table, and some are missing; sequencing was by immunoSEQ multiplex PCR. That table gives V, J and clone size, and the DNA gave D and trimming. The profile shows 40,000 to 45,000 clones, about 90% of them singletons. The ends were cut back, 1 base at V and 0 bases at J, with 7 bases in the middle. The CDR3 extends over 15 amino acids. In germline, CDR1 is KGHSH, CDR2 LQKENI. The receptor was derived from a human donor in a cohort sampled during active COVID-19. Material for sequencing was peripheral blood. This chain uses TRBV18 with TRBJ1-3; D unclear. Here the CDR3 DNA reads TGTGCCAGCTCACCACTCTTAGACTCTGGAAACACCATATATTTT. Its protein is CASSPLLDSGNTIYF.